This TCR beta chain was found in a study of T cell responses to AZD1222 COVID-19 vaccine. Regarding the study as a whole: Repertoire samples came only from after the peak T cell response.

TCRdb's copy holds only in-frame clones and misses some; the assay was immunoSEQ multiplex PCR. The table includes fewer than 150,000 clones, 93% detected once. Germline V gene data show CDR1 as MNHNY and CDR2 as SVGAGI (reference sequence). V shed 6 bases, J shed 6 bases, and the junction held 6 bases outside the gene matches. CDR3 size: 14 residues. Turning to this clone: The antigen is undetermined.

This chain links TRBV6-6 with TRBJ1-2; 11 positions match TRBD1. This sequence was found in an adult in good health. The input for sequencing was peripheral blood, taken on day 0 of AZD1222 vaccination. In DNA, the CDR3 is TGTGCCAGCAGGTCGGACAGGGGGCTTCATGGCTACACCTTC. Its protein product is CASRSDRGLHGYTF.